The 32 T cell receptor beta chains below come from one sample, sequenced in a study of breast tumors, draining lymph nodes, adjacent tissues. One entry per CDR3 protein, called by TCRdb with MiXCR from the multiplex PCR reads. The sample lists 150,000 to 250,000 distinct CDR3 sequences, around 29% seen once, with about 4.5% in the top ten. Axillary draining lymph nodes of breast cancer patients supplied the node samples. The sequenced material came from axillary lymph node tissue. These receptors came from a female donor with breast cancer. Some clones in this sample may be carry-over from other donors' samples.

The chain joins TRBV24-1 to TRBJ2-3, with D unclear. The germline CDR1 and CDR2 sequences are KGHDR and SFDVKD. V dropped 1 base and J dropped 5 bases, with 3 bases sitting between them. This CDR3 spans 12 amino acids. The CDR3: CATSDFLDTQYF. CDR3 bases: TGTGCCACCAGTGATTTCTTAGATACGCAGTATTTT.

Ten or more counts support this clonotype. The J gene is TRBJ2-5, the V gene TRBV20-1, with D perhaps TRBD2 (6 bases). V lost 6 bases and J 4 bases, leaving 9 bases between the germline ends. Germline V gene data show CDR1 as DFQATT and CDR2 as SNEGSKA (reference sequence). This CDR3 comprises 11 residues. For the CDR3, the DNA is TGCAGTGCAGGGACTGCAGAGACCCAGTACTTC. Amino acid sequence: CSAGTAETQYF.

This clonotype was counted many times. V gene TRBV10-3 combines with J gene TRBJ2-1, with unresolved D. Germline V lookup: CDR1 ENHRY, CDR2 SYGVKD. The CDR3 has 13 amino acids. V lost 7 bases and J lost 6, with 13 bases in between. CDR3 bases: TGTGCCATCACCCCGGACGATAGCAATGAGCAGTTCTTC. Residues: CAITPDDSNEQFF.

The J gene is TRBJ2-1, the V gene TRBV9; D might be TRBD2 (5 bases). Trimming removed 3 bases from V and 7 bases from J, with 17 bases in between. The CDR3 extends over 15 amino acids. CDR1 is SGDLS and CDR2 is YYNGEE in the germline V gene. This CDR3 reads CASSGPRAEDNEQFF. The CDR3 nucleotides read TGTGCCAGCAGCGGCCCTCGGGCGGAGGATAATGAGCAGTTCTTC. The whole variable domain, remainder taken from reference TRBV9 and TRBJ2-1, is DSGVTQTPKHLITATGQRVTLRCSPRSGDLSVYWYQQSLDQGLQFLIQYYNGEERAKGNILERFSAQQFPDLHSELNLSSLELGDSALYFCASSGPRAEDNEQFFGPGTRLTVL.

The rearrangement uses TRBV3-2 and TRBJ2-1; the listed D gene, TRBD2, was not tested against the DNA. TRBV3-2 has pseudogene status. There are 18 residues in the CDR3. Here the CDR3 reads CASSRLGTSGRAFNEQFF. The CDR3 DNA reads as TGTGCCAGCAGCCGCCTCGGGACTAGCGGGAGGGCCTTCAATGAGCAGTTCTTC.

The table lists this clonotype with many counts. CDR3 in DNA: TGTGCCAGTAGTATGGGGGCAGTCTATGGCTACACCTTC. It encodes CASSMGAVYGYTF. This rearrangement joins TRBV19 to TRBJ1-2; a possible D gene is TRBD1 (6 bases). CDR1 LNHDA and CDR2 SQIVND come from the germline V gene (reference sequence). V was pared by 3 bases and J by 4 bases, with 9 bases between. This CDR3 has 13 amino acids.

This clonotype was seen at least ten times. CDR3 loop: CSARVSGAVWDEQFF. The CDR3 DNA sequence: TGCAGTGCTAGAGTTAGCGGGGCCGTCTGGGATGAGCAGTTCTTC. The chain carries TRBV20-1 and TRBJ2-1; TRBD2 aligns across 8 bases. Germline V gives CDR1 DFQATT, CDR2 SNEGSKA (reference sequence). Trimming cost V 1 base and J 8 bases; bases outside gene matches: 10. CDR3 length: 15 amino acids.

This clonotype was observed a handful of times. This chain's CDR3 is CASSPELADEQYF. CDR3 sequence (DNA): TGTGCCAGCAGCCCTGAACTAGCGGACGAGCAGTACTTC. The chain joins TRBV11-2 to TRBJ2-7; 8 nucleotides line up with TRBD2. Germline V gene data show CDR1 as SGHAT and CDR2 as FQNNGV. The length of the CDR3 is 13 residues. V dropped 5 bases and J dropped 5; count of bases not matched to a gene: 5. The full variable domain, in which reference TRBV11-2 and TRBJ2-7 provide the parts outside the CDR3, is EAGVAQSPRYKIIEKRQSVAFWCNPISGHATLYWYQQILGQGPKLLIQFQNNGVVDDSQLPKDRFSAERLKGVDSTLKIQPAKLEDSAVYLCASSPELADEQYFGPGTRLTVT.

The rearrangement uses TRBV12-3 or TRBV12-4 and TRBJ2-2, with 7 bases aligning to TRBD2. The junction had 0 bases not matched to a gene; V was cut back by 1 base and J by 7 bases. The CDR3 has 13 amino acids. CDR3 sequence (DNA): TGTGCCAGCAGTTTAGGGACTAGCGGGGAGCTGTTTTTT. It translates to CASSLGTSGELFF.

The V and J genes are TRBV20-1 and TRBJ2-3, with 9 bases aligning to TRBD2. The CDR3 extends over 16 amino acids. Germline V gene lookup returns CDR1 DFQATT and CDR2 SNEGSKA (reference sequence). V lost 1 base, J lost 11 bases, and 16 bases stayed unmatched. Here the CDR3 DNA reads TGCAGTGCTAGAGCGGCGCGGGAGGGCCACTACAATGAGCAGTATTTT. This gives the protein CSARAAREGHYNEQYF.

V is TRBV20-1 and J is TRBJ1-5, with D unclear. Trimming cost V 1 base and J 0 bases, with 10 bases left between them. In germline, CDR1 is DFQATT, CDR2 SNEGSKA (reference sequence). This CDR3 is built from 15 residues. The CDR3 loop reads CSARATGDSNQPQHF. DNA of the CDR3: TGCAGTGCTAGAGCAACCGGGGATAGCAATCAGCCCCAGCATTTT.

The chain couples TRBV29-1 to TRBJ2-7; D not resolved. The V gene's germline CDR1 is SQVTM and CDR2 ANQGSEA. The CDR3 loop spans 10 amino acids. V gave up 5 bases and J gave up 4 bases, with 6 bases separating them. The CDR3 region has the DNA TGCAGCGTTCGCGATTACGAGCAGTACTTC. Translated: CSVRDYEQYF.

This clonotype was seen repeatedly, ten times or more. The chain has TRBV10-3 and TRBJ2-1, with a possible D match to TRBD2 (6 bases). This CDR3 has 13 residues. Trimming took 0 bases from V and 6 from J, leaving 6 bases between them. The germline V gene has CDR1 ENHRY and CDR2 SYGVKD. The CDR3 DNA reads TGTGCCATCAGTGAGTCGACTAGCAATGAGCAGTTCTTC. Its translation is CAISESTSNEQFF.

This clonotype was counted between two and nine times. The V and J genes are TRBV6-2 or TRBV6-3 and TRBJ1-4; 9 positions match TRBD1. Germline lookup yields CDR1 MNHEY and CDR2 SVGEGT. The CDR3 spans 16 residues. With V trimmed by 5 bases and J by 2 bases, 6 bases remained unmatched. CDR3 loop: CASSGQGRSTNEKLFF. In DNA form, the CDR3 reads TGTGCCAGCAGTGGACAGGGGAGGTCTACTAATGAAAAACTGTTTTTT.

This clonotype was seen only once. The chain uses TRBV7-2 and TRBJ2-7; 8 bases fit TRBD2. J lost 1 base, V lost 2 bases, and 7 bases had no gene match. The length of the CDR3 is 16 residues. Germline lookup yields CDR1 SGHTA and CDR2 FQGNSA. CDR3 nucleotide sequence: TGTGCCAGCAGCTTAAGGCGGGCGGGGGGATCCTACGAGCAGTACTTC. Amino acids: CASSLRRAGGSYEQYF.

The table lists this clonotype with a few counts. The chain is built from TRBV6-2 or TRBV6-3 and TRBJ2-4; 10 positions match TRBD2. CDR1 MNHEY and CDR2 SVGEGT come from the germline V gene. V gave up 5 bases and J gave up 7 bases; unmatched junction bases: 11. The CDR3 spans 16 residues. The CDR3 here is CASSPWASGSENIQYF. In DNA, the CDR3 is TGTGCCAGCAGTCCCTGGGCTAGCGGGAGTGAGAACATTCAGTACTTC.

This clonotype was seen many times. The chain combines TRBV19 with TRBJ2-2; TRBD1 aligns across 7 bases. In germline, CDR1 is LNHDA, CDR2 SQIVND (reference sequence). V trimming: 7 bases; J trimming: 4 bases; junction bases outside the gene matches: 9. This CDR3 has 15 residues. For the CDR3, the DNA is TGTGCCAGTAATACTGGGACAGCGCCCACCGGGGAGCTGTTTTTT. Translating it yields CASNTGTAPTGELFF.

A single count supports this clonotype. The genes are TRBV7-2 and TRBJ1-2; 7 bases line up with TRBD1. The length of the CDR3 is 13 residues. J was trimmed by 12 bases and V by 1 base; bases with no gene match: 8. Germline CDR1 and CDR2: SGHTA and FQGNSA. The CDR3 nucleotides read TGTGCCAGCAGCTTAGAAGGGACAGCCCGAAACACCTTC. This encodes CASSLEGTARNTF.

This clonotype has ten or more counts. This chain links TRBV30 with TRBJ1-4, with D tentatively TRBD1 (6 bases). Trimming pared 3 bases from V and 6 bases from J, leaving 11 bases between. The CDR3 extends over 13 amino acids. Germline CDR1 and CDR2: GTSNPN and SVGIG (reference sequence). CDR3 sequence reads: CAWRRGEYEKLFF. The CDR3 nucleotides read TGTGCCTGGAGGAGGGGGGAATATGAAAAACTGTTTTTT.

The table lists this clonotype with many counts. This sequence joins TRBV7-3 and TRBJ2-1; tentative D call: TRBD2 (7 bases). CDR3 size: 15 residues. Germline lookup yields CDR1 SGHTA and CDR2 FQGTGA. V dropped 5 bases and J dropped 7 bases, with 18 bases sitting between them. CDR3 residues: CASSPLGGGWNEQFF. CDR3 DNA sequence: TGTGCCAGCAGCCCCCTAGGGGGAGGGTGGAATGAGCAGTTCTTC.

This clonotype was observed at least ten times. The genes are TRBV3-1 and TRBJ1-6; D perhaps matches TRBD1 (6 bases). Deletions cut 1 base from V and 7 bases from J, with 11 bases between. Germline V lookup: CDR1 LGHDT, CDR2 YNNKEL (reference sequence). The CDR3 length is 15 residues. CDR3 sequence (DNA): TGTGCCAGCAGCCAAGTTAACAGGGCGAATTCACCCCTCCACTTT. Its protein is CASSQVNRANSPLHF.

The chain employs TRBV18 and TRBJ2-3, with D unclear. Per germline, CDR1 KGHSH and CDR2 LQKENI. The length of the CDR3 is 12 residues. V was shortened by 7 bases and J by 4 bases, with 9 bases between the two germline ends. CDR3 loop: CASLHRSDTQYF. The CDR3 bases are TGTGCCAGCTTACACCGCTCAGATACGCAGTATTTT.

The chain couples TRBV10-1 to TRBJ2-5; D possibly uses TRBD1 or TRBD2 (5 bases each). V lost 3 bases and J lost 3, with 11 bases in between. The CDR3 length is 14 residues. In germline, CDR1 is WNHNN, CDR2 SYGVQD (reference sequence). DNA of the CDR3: TGCGCCAGCAGTGAAGGCAGGGAGAAAGAGACCCAGTACTTC. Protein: CASSEGREKETQYF.

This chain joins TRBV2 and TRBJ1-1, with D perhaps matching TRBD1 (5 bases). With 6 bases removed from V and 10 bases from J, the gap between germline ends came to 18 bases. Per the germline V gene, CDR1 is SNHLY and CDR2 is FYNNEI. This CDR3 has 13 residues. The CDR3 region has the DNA TGTGCCAGCAGGAGCAGGGCTTCGGTTGGAGCTTTCTTT. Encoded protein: CASRSRASVGAFF.

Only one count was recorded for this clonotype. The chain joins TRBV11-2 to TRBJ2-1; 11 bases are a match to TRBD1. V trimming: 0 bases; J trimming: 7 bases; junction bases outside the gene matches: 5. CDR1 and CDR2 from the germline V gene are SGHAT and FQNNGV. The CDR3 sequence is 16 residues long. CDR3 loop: CASSLDWTGGKNEQFF. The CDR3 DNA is TGTGCCAGCAGCTTAGATTGGACAGGGGGCAAAAATGAGCAGTTCTTC.

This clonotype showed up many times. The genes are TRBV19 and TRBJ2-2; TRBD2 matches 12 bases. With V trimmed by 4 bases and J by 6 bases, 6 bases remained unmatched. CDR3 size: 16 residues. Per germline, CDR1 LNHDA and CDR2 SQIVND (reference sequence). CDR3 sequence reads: CASSKLAGGLAGELFF. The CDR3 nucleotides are TGTGCCAGTAGTAAACTAGCGGGAGGATTGGCCGGGGAGCTGTTTTTT. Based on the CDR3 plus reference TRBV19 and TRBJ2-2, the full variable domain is DGGITQSPKYLFRKEGQNVTLSCEQNLNHDAMYWYRQDPGQGLRLIYYSQIVNDFQKGDIAEGYSVSREKKESFPLTVTSAQKNPTAFYLCASSKLAGGLAGELFFGEGSRLTVL.

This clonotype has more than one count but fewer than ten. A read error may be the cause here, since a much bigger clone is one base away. CDR3 sequence (DNA): TGTGCCAGCAGTTCCTGGGACAGGGGCTACGAGCAGTACTTC. Translating it yields CASSSWDRGYEQYF. The chain employs TRBV27 and TRBJ2-7; 10 bases agree with TRBD1. Germline V CDR1 and CDR2: MNHEY, SMNVEV (reference sequence). The trim removed 4 bases at V and 3 bases at J, leaving 3 bases unmatched. The CDR3 consists of 14 residues.

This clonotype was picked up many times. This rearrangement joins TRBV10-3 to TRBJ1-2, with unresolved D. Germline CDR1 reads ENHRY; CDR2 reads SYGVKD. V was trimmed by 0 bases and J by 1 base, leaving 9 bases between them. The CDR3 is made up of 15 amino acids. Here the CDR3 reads CAISESKGFNYGYTF. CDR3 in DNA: TGTGCCATCAGTGAGTCGAAAGGGTTTAACTATGGCTACACCTTC.

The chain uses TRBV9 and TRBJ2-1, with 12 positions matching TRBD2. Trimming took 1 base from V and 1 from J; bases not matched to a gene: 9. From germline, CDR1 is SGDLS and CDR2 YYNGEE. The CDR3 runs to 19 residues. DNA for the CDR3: TGTGCCAGCAGCGTATCCGAGACTAGCGGGAGATCATCCTACAATGAGCAGTTCTTC. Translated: CASSVSETSGRSSYNEQFF.

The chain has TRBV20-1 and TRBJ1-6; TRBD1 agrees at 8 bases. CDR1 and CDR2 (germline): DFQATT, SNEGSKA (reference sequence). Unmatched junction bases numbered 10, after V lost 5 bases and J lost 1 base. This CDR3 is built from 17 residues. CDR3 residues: CSAPGQGGVSYNSPLHF. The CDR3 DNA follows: TGCAGTGCTCCTGGACAGGGAGGTGTGTCCTATAATTCACCCCTCCACTTT.

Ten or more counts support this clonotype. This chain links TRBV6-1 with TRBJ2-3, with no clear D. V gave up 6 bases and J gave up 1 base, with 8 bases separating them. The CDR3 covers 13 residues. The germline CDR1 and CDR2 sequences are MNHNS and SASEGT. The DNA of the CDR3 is TGTGCCAGCAGCGCAACTCGCACAGATACGCAGTATTTT. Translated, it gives CASSATRTDTQYF.

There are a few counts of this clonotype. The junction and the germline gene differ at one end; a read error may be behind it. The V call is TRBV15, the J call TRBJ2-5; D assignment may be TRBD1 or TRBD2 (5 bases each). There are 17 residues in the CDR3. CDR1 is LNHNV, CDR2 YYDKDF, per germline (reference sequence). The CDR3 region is CATSRGKSQGLGETQCF. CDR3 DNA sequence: TGTGCCACCAGCAGGGGAAAGAGTCAGGGTTTGGGGGAGACCCAGTGCTTC.